The rows below give T cell receptor beta chains drawn from one sample of a study of cytomegalovirus exposure and HLA in healthy donors. TCRdb keeps only in-frame clones here, not all; method: immunoSEQ multiplex PCR. Of some 140,000 clones listed, about 76% are singletons. Sequencing used PBMCs. The receptors shown here come from a female donor in good health and CMV-seronegative. Both conserved end residues are part of each CDR3. D genes are given only for firm matches. Expanded clones get a size class; other rows say once, few or many, or leave the size out.

-,TRBD1,TRBJ1-2,TRBV2,CASSDLRTGGSGYTF,TGTGCCAGCAGTGATTTGCGGACAGGGGGCTCTGGCTACACCTTC
-,TRBD2,TRBJ2-1,TRBV10-3,CAIRTSGGAYNEQFF,TGTGCCATCAGGACTAGCGGGGGGGCCTACAATGAGCAGTTCTTC
-,TRBD1,TRBJ2-7,TRBV2,CASSRQGLSSYEQYF,TGTGCCAGCAGTCGACAGGGGCTGAGCTCCTACGAGCAGTACTTC
-,TRBD2,TRBJ2-3,TRBV6-6,CASRGTSGYTDTQYF,TGTGCCAGCAGGGGGACTAGCGGTTACACAGATACGCAGTATTTT
-,-,TRBJ1-6,TRBV7-2,CASRPRGGTDNSPLHF,TGTGCCAGCAGGCCTAGGGGAGGGACCGATAATTCACCCCTCCACTTT
-,-,TRBJ2-7,TRBV6-5,CASSYMGAGEQYF,TGTGCCAGCAGTTACATGGGGGCAGGCGAGCAGTACTTC
-,-,TRBJ2-1,TRBV9,CASSSNLRAEQFF,TGTGCCAGCAGCTCTAATCTGCGTGCTGAGCAGTTCTTC
-,-,TRBJ1-5,TRBV12-5,CASGFPDSSNQPQHF,TGTGCTAGTGGTTTTCCGGACAGTAGCAATCAGCCCCAGCATTTT
-,TRBD2,TRBJ2-7,TRBV6-5,CASRGPGLAGEQYF,TGTGCCAGCAGAGGTCCGGGACTAGCGGGTGAGCAGTACTTC
-,-,TRBJ1-1,TRBV7-8,CASSLFTEAFF,TGTGCCAGCAGCCTATTCACTGAAGCTTTCTTT
once,-,TRBJ1-1,TRBV19,CASSFPQGFAEAFF,TGTGCCAGTAGTTTCCCTCAGGGGTTTGCTGAAGCTTTCTTT
-,-,TRBJ2-7,TRBV5-6,CASSFPGGPYEQYF,TGTGCCAGCAGCTTCCCCGGGGGACCCTACGAGCAGTACTTC
-,TRBD2,TRBJ2-1,TRBV30,CAWSRGGLEHEQFF,TGTGCCTGGAGTCGGGGGGGGCTAGAACATGAGCAGTTCTTC
few,-,TRBJ2-3,TRBV2,CASSTARLNTQYF,TGTGCCAGCAGCACCGCACGACTAAATACGCAGTATTTT
-,TRBD1,TRBJ2-1,TRBV6-5,CASTDTGTGYNEQFF,TGTGCCAGCACCGATACCGGGACAGGATACAATGAGCAGTTCTTC
-,-,TRBJ1-2,TRBV6-4,CASSDSRGLQRTLYTF,TGTGCCAGCAGTGACTCGAGAGGACTCCAGCGTACCCTCTACACCTTC
-,TRBD1,TRBJ1-2,TRBV28,CASRNPGQGDYGYTF,TGTGCCAGCAGAAACCCGGGACAGGGGGACTATGGCTACACCTTC
-,TRBD1,TRBJ1-3,TRBV4-1,CASSSPLKQDRADTIYF,TGCGCCAGCAGCAGCCCGCTTAAACAAGACAGGGCGGACACCATATATTTT
-,TRBD1,TRBJ2-7,TRBV2,CASSDDRGRYEQYF,TGTGCCAGCAGTGACGACAGGGGGCGCTACGAGCAGTACTTC
-,-,TRBJ1-2,TRBV9,CASSVDPSDYGYTF,TGTGCCAGCAGCGTAGATCCCTCTGACTATGGCTACACCTTC
-,-,TRBJ1-5,TRBV4-3,CASSQDRTLQPQHF,TGCGCCAGCAGCCAAGATCGAACCCTACAGCCCCAGCATTTT
-,-,TRBJ2-6,TRBV9,CASSAPRGGSGANVLTF,TGTGCCAGCAGCGCCCCAAGGGGGGGCTCTGGGGCCAACGTCCTGACTTTC
-,-,TRBJ1-2,TRBV12-5,CASGLVRLGAHYGYTF,TGTGCTAGTGGTTTGGTACGACTAGGGGCGCACTATGGCTACACCTTC
-,-,TRBJ2-5,TRBV27,CASSFFRGGGGPGQETQYF,TGTGCCAGCAGTTTCTTCCGAGGAGGGGGAGGGCCCGGGCAAGAGACCCAGTACTTC
few,TRBD2,TRBJ2-2,TRBV7-9,CASSVGTSDTGELFF,TGTGCCAGCAGCGTCGGGACTAGCGACACCGGGGAGCTGTTTTTT
-,-,TRBJ1-2,TRBV18,CASSPPALSGYTF,TGTGCCAGCTCACCACCAGCTCTATCAGGCTACACCTTC
-,TRBD1,TRBJ1-1,TRBV29-1,CSVETGQGLMFEAFF,TGCAGCGTTGAAACGGGACAGGGTTTAATGTTTGAAGCTTTCTTT
-,TRBD1,TRBJ2-5,TRBV27,CASSTDRAVETQYF,TGTGCCAGCAGTACGGACAGGGCGGTGGAGACCCAGTACTTC
-,-,TRBJ1-3,TRBV28,CASSSGGFSGNTIYF,TGTGCCAGCAGTTCGGGGGGATTCTCTGGAAACACCATATATTTT
-,-,TRBJ2-7,TRBV2,CASRISLAKEQYF,TGTGCCAGCAGGATTTCCTTAGCGAAGGAGCAGTACTTC
-,-,TRBJ1-2,TRBV5-1,CASSHEVGGQNGYTF,TGCGCCAGCAGCCACGAGGTGGGGGGGCAAAATGGCTACACCTTC
-,-,TRBJ2-5,TRBV7-2,CASSFLTVRRKETQYF,TGTGCCAGCAGCTTCCTGACAGTACGACGGAAAGAGACCCAGTACTTC
-,-,TRBJ1-2,TRBV27,CASSSTMGYGYTF,TGTGCCAGCAGTTCCACTATGGGTTATGGCTACACCTTC